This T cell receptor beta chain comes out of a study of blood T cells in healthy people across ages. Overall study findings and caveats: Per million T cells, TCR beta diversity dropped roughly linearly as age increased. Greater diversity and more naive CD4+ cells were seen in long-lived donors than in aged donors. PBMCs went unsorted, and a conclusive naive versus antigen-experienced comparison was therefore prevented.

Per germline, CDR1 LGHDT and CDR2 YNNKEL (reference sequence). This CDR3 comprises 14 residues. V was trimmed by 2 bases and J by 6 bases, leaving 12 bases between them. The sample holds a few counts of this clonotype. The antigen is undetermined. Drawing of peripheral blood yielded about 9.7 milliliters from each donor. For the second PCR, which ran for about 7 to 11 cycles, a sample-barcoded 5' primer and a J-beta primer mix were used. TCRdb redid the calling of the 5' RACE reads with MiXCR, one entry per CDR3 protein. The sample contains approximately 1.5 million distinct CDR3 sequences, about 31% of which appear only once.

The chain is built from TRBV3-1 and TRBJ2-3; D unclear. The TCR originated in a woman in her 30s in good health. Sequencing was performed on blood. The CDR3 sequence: CASSQSQNLDTQYF. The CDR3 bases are TGTGCCAGCAGCCAATCACAGAACCTGGATACGCAGTATTTT.